This T cell receptor beta chain was captured in a study of cytomegalovirus exposure and HLA in healthy donors. Across the whole study: Earlier results showed 90 million to 120 million unique TCR beta sequences derived from approximately 180 million T cells.

V was pared by 5 bases and J by 1 base, with 9 bases between. The CDR3 consists of 13 residues. Germline V gives CDR1 SQVTM, CDR2 ANQGSEA. Findings and caveats of the study: A highly shared variant cluster was judged a likely technical artifact.

As regards this clone: The antigen remains undetermined. The sample has other DNA sequences that encode this CDR3 too.

PCR involved 60 Vbeta and 13 Jbeta primers. Original processing methods: Later reanalysis found about 78 million unique TCR beta chains, around 11 million of them shared. This table comes from immunoSEQ multiplex PCR, and its TCRdb copy is limited to in-frame clones, with some not included. The DNA gave D and trimming, while V, J and clone size come from that table. The sample consists of around 190,000 clones, approximately 80% of them appearing once. J is TRBJ1-5 and V is TRBV29-1, with D possibly being TRBD1 (5 bases). Specimen: PBMCs. This sequence was found in a woman in her 50s in good health and CMV-seronegative. CDR3 coding DNA: TGCAGCGTTAGGGGCGCGAGCAATCAGCCCCAGCATTTT. It yields the protein CSVRGASNQPQHF. Looking up the rest from reference TRBV29-1 and TRBJ1-5 gives the full variable domain: SAVISQKPSRDICQRGTSLTIQCQVDSQVTMMFWYRQQPGQSLTLIATANQGSEATYESGFVIDKFPISRPNLTFSTLTVSNMSPEDSSIYLCSVRGASNQPQHFGDGTRLSIL.